A single sample gave rise to the 8 T cell receptor beta chains below, sequenced in a study of CD8 T cells in Susac syndrome. RNA amounts of 0.5 to 1 ug underwent reverse transcription with random hexamers. TCRdb recomputed calls from the immunoSEQ multiplex PCR reads with MiXCR, one row per CDR3 protein. The sample has 330,000 or so distinct CDR3 sequences; 70% to 90% are singletons. Sequenced sample: CD8+ T cells from PBMCs. The receptors were gathered from a human donor with multiple sclerosis.

This clonotype was detected a few times. This chain uses TRBV2 with TRBJ2-7; 12 positions agree with TRBD1. The V and J ends lost 6 bases and 6 bases, in that order; junction bases with no gene match: 6. The length of the CDR3 is 14 residues. Germline V gene data show CDR1 as SNHLY and CDR2 as FYNNEI. The CDR3 nucleotides are TGTGCCAGCAGCACCGGGACAGGGGGCCTCGAGCAGTACTTC. It specifies CASSTGTGGLEQYF.

This clonotype was observed once. V usage is TRBV20-1 and J usage is TRBJ1-5, with 7 bases identical to TRBD1. In germline, CDR1 is DFQATT, CDR2 SNEGSKA (reference sequence). V gave up 6 bases and J gave up 4 bases; unmatched junction bases: 15. The CDR3 is 16 amino acids. The CDR3 DNA is TGCAGTGCATTAGTCGGAGGCGGGACAGCTAATCAGCCCCAGCATTTT. Translated, it gives CSALVGGGTANQPQHF.

V gene TRBV20-1 combines with J gene TRBJ2-7, with a tentative D call TRBD1 (6 bases). There are 12 residues in the CDR3. Germline V gene sequence: CDR1 DFQATT, CDR2 SNEGSKA (reference sequence). Trimming stripped 4 bases from V and 2 bases from J, with 9 bases between. CDR3 sequence reads: CSATQGPYEQYF. For the CDR3, the DNA is TGCAGTGCTACACAGGGCCCCTACGAGCAGTACTTC.

Only one count was recorded for this clonotype. The chain links TRBV28 to TRBJ2-7; the D is unclear. This CDR3 is built from 15 residues. The V end lost 3 bases, the J end lost 4 bases, and 16 bases lay between the germline ends. Germline V gene sequence: CDR1 MDHEN, CDR2 SYDVKM. Here the CDR3 reads CASSFRGRRSYEQYF. CDR3 nucleotide sequence: TGTGCCAGCAGTTTTCGAGGACGGCGATCTTACGAGCAGTACTTC. The full variable domain, completed using reference TRBV28 and TRBJ2-7, is DVKVTQSSRYLVKRTGEKVFLECVQDMDHENMFWYRQDPGLGLRLIYFSYDVKMKEKGDIPEGYSVSREKKERFSLILESASTNQTSMYLCASSFRGRRSYEQYFGPGTRLTVT.

The chain joins TRBV9 to TRBJ2-2, with D possibly matching TRBD2 (5 bases). Germline values: CDR1 SGDLS, CDR2 YYNGEE. The CDR3 runs 16 residues. Trimming took 2 bases from V and 7 from J, leaving 18 bases between them. The CDR3 DNA follows: TGTGCCAGCAGCGTCCCCCCCGGGATCAGAGGCGGGGAGCTGTTTTTT. This gives the protein CASSVPPGIRGGELFF.

This sequence joins TRBV12-3 or TRBV12-4 and TRBJ2-2, with unresolved D. CDR3 length: 12 residues. V gave up 2 bases and J gave up 7 bases, with 5 bases separating them. The CDR3 DNA reads TGTGCCAGCAGTTTAACTGGCGGGGAGCTGTTTTTT. Protein product: CASSLTGGELFF.

Here the CDR3 reads CASSWGGLADEQYF. The CDR3 DNA sequence: TGTGCCAGCAGCTGGGGGGGACTAGCCGACGAGCAGTACTTC. The chain recombines TRBV5-4 with TRBJ2-7; 9 bases match TRBD2. This CDR3 region has 14 residues. CDR1 and CDR2 from the germline V gene are SGHNT and YYREEE (reference sequence). The J segment lost 5 bases and the V segment lost 3 bases, leaving 6 bases of the junction unmatched.

V usage is TRBV15 and J usage is TRBJ2-7, with D possibly matching TRBD1 (6 bases). CDR3 length: 14 residues. Per germline, CDR1 LNHNV and CDR2 YYDKDF (reference sequence). Trimming left V 0 bases short and J 7 bases short, with 13 bases between. CDR3 amino acids: CATSRDRETGEQYF. The CDR3 nucleotides are TGTGCCACCAGCAGAGACCGGGAAACAGGGGAGCAGTACTTC.